The next 26 T cell receptor beta chains were all read from a single sample in a study of T cell repertoires in cytomegalovirus infection. The antigens for these receptors are not known. TCRdb re-called the reads through MiXCR, storing one row per CDR3 protein. The sample lists 75,000 to 100,000 distinct CDR3 sequences; 25% to 35% were seen once. Material: CD8+ T cells from cultured PBMCs, obtained from culture after CMV antigen stimulation. These receptors were taken from a human donor in good health (CMV status not recorded). Some clones in this sample may be carry-over from other donors' samples.

In this sample, this clonotype turned up a few times. The chain uses TRBV20-1 and TRBJ1-1, with D perhaps TRBD1 (5 bases). The CDR3 has 14 amino acids. Trimming removed 0 bases at V and 0 bases at J, with 8 bases between. Germline values: CDR1 DFQATT, CDR2 SNEGSKA (reference sequence). As DNA, the CDR3 is TGCAGTGCTAGAGAACAGGTGTTGAACACTGAAGCTTTCTTT. Amino acids: CSAREQVLNTEAFF.

The V call is TRBV4-1, the J call TRBJ1-5; 10 nucleotides agree with TRBD1. Germline lookup yields CDR1 MGHRA and CDR2 YSYEKL. With V trimmed by 5 bases and J by 3 bases, 7 bases remained unmatched. The length of the CDR3 is 16 residues. This CDR3 is CASSYGTGALNQPQHF. Here the CDR3 DNA reads TGCGCCAGCAGCTATGGGACAGGGGCCCTCAATCAGCCCCAGCATTTT.

CDR3 sequence reads: CASSIGRGAEAFF. The CDR3, as DNA: TGTGCCAGCAGCATAGGGCGAGGAGCTGAAGCTTTCTTT. J is TRBJ1-1 and V is TRBV27; D gene unclear. V dropped 6 bases and J dropped 6 bases, with 14 bases sitting between them. There are 13 residues in the CDR3. Germline V gene data show CDR1 as MNHEY and CDR2 as SMNVEV (reference sequence).

This clonotype showed up just once. This rearrangement joins TRBV13 to TRBJ2-3; D is uncertain. CDR1 and CDR2 (germline): PRHDT, FYEKMQ (reference sequence). The CDR3 runs to 16 residues. V lost 5 bases and J 5 bases, leaving 20 bases between the germline ends. The CDR3 here is CASSPRAGPRLDTQYF. CDR3 bases: TGTGCCAGCAGCCCTCGGGCAGGTCCACGTTTAGATACGCAGTATTTT.

In this sample, this clonotype turned up once. The genes are TRBV12-3 or TRBV12-4 and TRBJ1-3, with a tentative D call TRBD1 (5 bases). The CDR3 is made up of 13 amino acids. V was pared by 10 bases and J by 0 bases, with 10 bases between. CDR3 protein: CATRDNSGNTIYF. DNA of the CDR3: TGTGCCACCAGGGATAACTCTGGAAACACCATATATTTT.

This clonotype was found a few times. The chain links TRBV7-2 to TRBJ2-5; D uncertain. CDR1 is SGHTA, CDR2 FQGNSA, per germline. The CDR3 runs 11 residues. Between the trimmed V and J ends, which lost 5 bases and 5 bases, there was a span of 6 bases. CDR3 DNA sequence: TGTGCCAGCAGCACCCGGGAGACCCAGTACTTC. Encoded protein: CASSTRETQYF.

This rearrangement joins TRBV7-6 to TRBJ2-7, with a possible D match to TRBD2 (5 bases). The germline CDR1 and CDR2 sequences are SGHVS and FNYEAQ. The CDR3 has 14 amino acids. Trimming cost V 1 base and J 5 bases, with 12 bases left between them. CDR3 nucleotides: TGTGCCAGCAGCTTAGTCGAGGACTGGGACGAGCAGTACTTC. This encodes CASSLVEDWDEQYF. The variable domain in full, completed from reference TRBV7-6 and TRBJ2-7, reads GAGVSQSPRYKVTKRGQDVALRCDPISGHVSLYWYRQALGQGPEFLTYFNYEAQQDKSGLPNDRFSAERPEGSISTLTIQRTEQRDSAMYRCASSLVEDWDEQYFGPGTRLTVT.

This clonotype was seen many times. The rearrangement uses TRBV27 and TRBJ2-1; maybe TRBD2 (7 bases). Looked up from germline, CDR1 is MNHEY and CDR2 is SMNVEV (reference sequence). The CDR3 has 13 residues. With 7 bases removed from V and 15 bases from J, the gap between germline ends came to 22 bases. The CDR3 coding sequence is TGTGCCAGCACCCTTGGGGGGGCCGCTGGGTGGTTCTTC. Amino acids: CASTLGGAAGWFF.

This chain joins TRBV20-1 and TRBJ2-3; D is perhaps TRBD2 (6 bases). This CDR3 has 14 residues. Trimming cost V 1 base and J 9 bases, with 17 bases left between them. The germline CDR1 and CDR2 sequences are DFQATT and SNEGSKA (reference sequence). The CDR3 region is CSARALLAEGTQYF. DNA for the CDR3: TGCAGTGCTAGAGCTTTGTTAGCGGAAGGAACGCAGTATTTT.

The CDR3: CASSTRNPLAGGTLNTGELFF. The CDR3 DNA reads as TGTGCCAGCAGTACCCGGAACCCCCTAGCGGGGGGAACCTTGAACACCGGGGAGCTGTTTTTT. The chain joins TRBV2 to TRBJ2-2; 11 nucleotides align to TRBD2. V lost 5 bases, J lost 1 base, and 18 bases stayed unmatched. The CDR3 spans 21 residues. Looked up from germline, CDR1 is SNHLY and CDR2 is FYNNEI. Variable domain in full (rest from reference TRBV2 and TRBJ2-2): EPEVTQTPSHQVTQMGQEVILRCVPISNHLYFYWYRQILGQKVEFLVSFYNNEISEKSEIFDDQFSVERPDGSNFTLKIRSTKLEDSAMYFCASSTRNPLAGGTLNTGELFFGEGSRLTVL.

V usage is TRBV10-3 and J usage is TRBJ2-7, with 7 bases lining up with TRBD2. V lost 2 bases and J lost 7; bases outside the gene matches: 14. This CDR3 contains 16 residues. Germline CDR1 and CDR2: ENHRY and SYGVKD. The CDR3 reads CAISERRGGEPGEQYF. The CDR3 bases are TGTGCCATCAGTGAGAGGAGGGGAGGGGAGCCAGGAGAGCAGTACTTC.

In its sample, this clonotype was seen a few times. The rearrangement joins TRBV7-8 to TRBJ1-3; no firm D call. Per germline, CDR1 SGHVS and CDR2 FQNEAQ. The CDR3 spans 14 residues. With 2 bases removed from V and 3 bases from J, the gap between germline ends came to 8 bases. As DNA, the CDR3 is TGTGCCAGCAGCTTAATGGGTGATGGAAACACCATATATTTT. As protein: CASSLMGDGNTIYF.

The chain joins TRBV4-1 to TRBJ2-3, with 7 bases aligning to TRBD1. The CDR3 has 15 amino acids. Trimming at V came to 2 bases and at J to 2 bases, leaving 4 bases not matched to a gene. Germline CDR1 and CDR2: MGHRA and YSYEKL. The chain's CDR3 is CASSQPGQNTDTQYF. The DNA for the CDR3 is TGCGCCAGCAGCCAACCGGGACAGAACACAGATACGCAGTATTTT.

This clonotype has more than one count but fewer than ten. V is TRBV20-1 and J is TRBJ1-1; a weak D match, TRBD1 (6 bases). The CDR3 is 12 amino acids. The V gene lost 8 bases and the J gene lost 6 bases, with 16 bases spanning the gap. Looked up from germline, CDR1 is DFQATT and CDR2 is SNEGSKA (reference sequence). The CDR3 spells CSPTGLDSEAFF. As DNA, the CDR3 is TGCAGTCCGACAGGTCTAGATTCTGAAGCTTTCTTT.

V gene TRBV28 combines with J gene TRBJ1-3; D might be TRBD1 (6 bases). V gave up 5 bases and J gave up 7 bases, with 21 bases separating them. This CDR3 comprises 16 residues. The germline V gene encodes CDR1 MDHEN and CDR2 SYDVKM. The CDR3 DNA reads as TGTGCCAGCAGTCCTACACCCCTGGGGGGGGCCAACACCATATATTTT. Protein sequence: CASSPTPLGGANTIYF.

The chain recombines TRBV2 with TRBJ1-1; no clear D. Trimming took 4 bases from V and 5 from J, leaving 5 bases between them. CDR3 length equals 11 residues. Germline lookup yields CDR1 SNHLY and CDR2 FYNNEI. The CDR3 region has the DNA TGTGCCAGCAGTGTGGTGACTGAAGCTTTCTTT. Translation gives CASSVVTEAFF.

V gene TRBV2 combines with J gene TRBJ1-4, with D possibly TRBD1 on 6 matching bases. Germline assignment: CDR1 SNHLY and CDR2 FYNNEI. CDR3 length: 14 residues. Trimming pared 5 bases from V and 8 bases from J, leaving 15 bases between. This chain's CDR3 is CASSKQGRGEKLFF. In DNA, the CDR3 is TGTGCCAGCAGTAAACAGGGACGTGGCGAAAAACTGTTTTTT.

The V call is TRBV5-1, the J call TRBJ1-2; D is ambiguous. CDR3 length: 14 residues. V lost 2 bases and J lost 10, with 18 bases in between. Germline assignment: CDR1 SGHRS and CDR2 YFSETQ. The CDR3 DNA is TGCGCCAGCAGCTTAATTCCGGGCCCAGAAGTCTACACCTTC. It is translated as CASSLIPGPEVYTF.

This clonotype showed up just a few times. The J gene is TRBJ2-5, the V gene TRBV3-1; D ambiguous. Germline V gene data show CDR1 as LGHDT and CDR2 as YNNKEL (reference sequence). The CDR3 covers 14 residues. V lost 4 bases and J lost 4, with 13 bases in between. CDR3 sequence: CASSREEPPETQYF. CDR3 DNA sequence: TGTGCCAGCAGCCGAGAAGAACCCCCAGAGACCCAGTACTTC.

The chain is built from TRBV28 and TRBJ2-6; 13 bases line up with TRBD2. The CDR3 totals 17 residues. V lost 5 bases, J lost 2 bases, and 3 bases stayed unmatched. The germline V gene encodes CDR1 MDHEN and CDR2 SYDVKM. CDR3 nucleotides: TGTGCCAGCAGTCTACTAGCGGGGGGGCCTGGGGCCAACGTCCTGACTTTC. Protein product: CASSLLAGGPGANVLTF.

The rearrangement joins TRBV7-2 to TRBJ1-5, with TRBD1 identical over 9 bases. This CDR3 spans 19 amino acids. The germline CDR1 and CDR2 sequences are SGHTA and FQGNSA. The J segment lost 2 bases and the V segment lost 5 bases, leaving 16 bases of the junction unmatched. The CDR3 DNA follows: TGTGCCAGCAGCCACCCGGGACAGGGAGCGGGTGGGGGCAATCAGCCCCAGCATTTT. Translated: CASSHPGQGAGGGNQPQHF.

Written as DNA, the CDR3 is TGTGCCAGCAGTGATTCTGGTGAAAAACTGTTTTTT. This translates into CASSDSGEKLFF. The rearrangement uses TRBV2 and TRBJ1-4; D remains unclear. V dropped 3 bases and J dropped 7 bases, with 6 bases sitting between them. This CDR3 region has 12 residues. The germline CDR1 and CDR2 sequences are SNHLY and FYNNEI.

This sequence joins TRBV10-3 and TRBJ2-3; 8 bases are a match to TRBD2. Trimming at V came to 4 bases and at J to 0 bases, leaving 3 bases not matched to a gene. CDR1 is ENHRY and CDR2 is SYGVKD in the germline V gene. This CDR3 region has 15 residues. This CDR3 reads CAISGTSTSTDTQYF. Written as DNA, the CDR3 is TGTGCCATCAGTGGGACTAGCACTAGCACAGATACGCAGTATTTT.

In this sample, this clonotype turned up many times. The CDR3 DNA is TGTGCCAGCAGTTCCCGGGTCTCCCCCTCTGGAAACACCATATATTTT. Translating gives CASSSRVSPSGNTIYF. This chain uses TRBV6-5 with TRBJ1-3; D gene uncertain. Trimming left V 4 bases short and J 0 bases short, with 13 bases between. The CDR3 contains 16 residues. From germline, CDR1 is MNHEY and CDR2 SVGAGI.

This chain uses TRBV12-3 or TRBV12-4 with TRBJ2-2; 12 bases map to TRBD1. The CDR3 is 16 amino acids. The trim removed 7 bases at V and 3 bases at J, leaving 6 bases unmatched. CDR3 nucleotides: TGTGCCAGCACCTCGGGACAGGGGGCCTACACCGGGGAGCTGTTTTTT. This gives the protein CASTSGQGAYTGELFF.

This clonotype was seen many times. The V gene is TRBV7-6, the J gene TRBJ2-1; D remains ambiguous. Germline V gene sequence: CDR1 SGHVS, CDR2 FNYEAQ. This CDR3 is built from 12 residues. The V gene lost 3 bases and the J gene lost 5 bases, with 5 bases spanning the gap. CDR3 in amino acids: CASSLVDNEQFF. Written as DNA, the CDR3 is TGTGCCAGCAGCTTGGTTGACAATGAGCAGTTCTTC.